The sequence of this TCR beta chain was determined in a study of T cell responses to AZD1222 COVID-19 vaccine (dated by TCRdb to about 2021). Study-level background: TCR sequencing covered more than 230 trial participants: about 210 given two doses of AZD1222 and approximately 26 given two doses of MenACWY control vaccine. Trial participants were enrolled by age into 18-55, 56-69 and 70-plus year subgroups, with approximately 150, 28 and 58 TCR-sequenced participants respectively.

To note about this clone: There is no known antigen for this receptor. No much larger clonotype is one base removed from it; base qualities were not supplied.

The CDR3 regions of human TCRbeta chains were subjected to immunosequencing. As for the authors' bioinformatics: Repertoire TCRs were checked for matches against a reference library of SARS-CoV-2-specific TCRs that had been generated using the MIRA antigen-specificity platform. Breadth was defined as the fraction of unique TCRs that were SARS-CoV-2-associated, and depth was defined as the fraction of total T cells that were SARS-CoV-2-associated. Using the MIRA data, every spike-specific TCR was mapped to the spike region that the TCR reacted to and assigned to either a CD4 or a CD8 class. Log10-transformed breadth and depth values were compared by one-way ANOVA with Sidak's multiple comparisons tests. Held by TCRdb, this immuneACCESS table contains in-frame sequences only and omits some clones. Under half of the omission traces to an unresolved V gene where checked; the cause of the rest is unknown. V, J and clone size are taken as reported in that table, and D and trimming were inferred from the DNA itself. For this sample the table gives 90,000 to 120,000 clones, of which approximately 90% were detected only once. Around 5% of the sample is held by the ten biggest clonotypes.

The time point label, read with the paper, signifies: about 28 days (+/-7) after the second vaccine dose. Because spike-specific TCR depth and breadth did not differ between the two schedules, AZD1222 recipients who got a second dose at roughly 4 weeks were pooled with those who got a second dose at roughly 12 weeks. Vaccinee samples were obtained from the UK trials COV001 and COV002, which included a single-blind randomized controlled phase 2/3 trial of AZD1222 (ChAdOx1 nCoV-19) in healthy adults. For TCRbeta chain sequencing, PBMC samples from trial participants were taken at day 0 and at day 28 after the second dose. Broad study findings and their caveats: Conclusions about previously exposed vaccinees are limited because only six or seven AZD1222 recipients were SARS-CoV-2 seropositive at baseline. No day 14 peak-response samples were available, so repertoires were characterized only after the peak T cell response. The whole spike protein was spanned by vaccine-associated CD4 TCRs, and dominant responses were seen in regions 160-218 and 743-854. Spike-specific TCR breadth and depth rose significantly after two AZD1222 doses compared with day 0 and with MenACWY recipients. Epitopes outside the regions mutated in the B.1.351 and B.1.1.7 variants were reportedly recognized by nearly half of the unique spike-specific TCRs. The 56-69-year group was small, and its depth increase did not reach significance, likely because of low power. Most participants were white British and females outnumbered males, and the authors suggested that clonal diversity may have been underestimated.

Trimming removed 8 bases from V and 6 bases from J; the gene matches leave 7 bases unexplained. Taken from cysteine to phenylalanine, the CDR3 has 13 residues. Only the CDR3 region is kept as DNA, spanning 39 bases read in frame from base 1. The germline V gene sets CDR1 to ENHRY and CDR2 to SYGVKD. The sample was peripheral blood, taken 28 days after the second AZD1222 dose. In this chain, TRBV10-3 is recombined with TRBJ1-1, with TRBD1 identical over 9 junction bases. This TCR came from an adult who received the AZD1222 COVID-19 vaccine. CDR3 sequence: CAILTDRGAEAFF. The nucleotide sequence is TGTGCCATCCTAACGGACAGGGGCGCTGAAGCTTTCTTT.